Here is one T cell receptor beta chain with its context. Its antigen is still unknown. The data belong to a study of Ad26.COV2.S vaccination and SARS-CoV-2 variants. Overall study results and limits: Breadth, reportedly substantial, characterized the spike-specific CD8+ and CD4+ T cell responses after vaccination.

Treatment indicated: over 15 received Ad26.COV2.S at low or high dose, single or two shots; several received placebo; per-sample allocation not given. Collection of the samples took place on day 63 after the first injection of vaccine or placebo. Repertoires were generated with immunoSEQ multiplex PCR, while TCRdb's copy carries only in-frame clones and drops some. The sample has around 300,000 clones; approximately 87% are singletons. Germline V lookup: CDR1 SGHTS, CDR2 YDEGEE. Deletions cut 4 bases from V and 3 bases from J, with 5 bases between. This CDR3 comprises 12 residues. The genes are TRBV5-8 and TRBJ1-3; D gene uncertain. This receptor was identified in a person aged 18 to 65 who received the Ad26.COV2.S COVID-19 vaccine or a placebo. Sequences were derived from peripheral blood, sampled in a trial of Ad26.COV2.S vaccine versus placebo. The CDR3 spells CASSRVGNTIYF. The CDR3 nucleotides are TGTGCCAGCAGCCGAGTTGGAAACACCATATATTTT. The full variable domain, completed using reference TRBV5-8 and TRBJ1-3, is EAGVTQSPTHLIKTRGQQATLRCSPISGHTSVYWYQQALGLGLQFLLWYDEGEERNRGNFPPRFSGRQFPNYSSELNVNALELEDSALYLCASSRVGNTIYFGEGSWLTVV.